This entry lists 17 T cell receptor beta chains sequenced from one sample in a study of diagnostic markers for celiac disease (TCRdb year 2020). Sequencing relied on an Illumina MiSeq. Each entry corresponds to one CDR3 protein sequence from reads that TCRdb reprocessed, and DNA is not given. The sample table on file contains some 1,100 distinct CDR3 sequences. About a tenth of the sample is taken by the ten largest. The sequenced material came from either unsorted cells or a sorted T cell fraction (not recorded which). The receptors come from a human donor.

The gene calls are TRBV21-1 and TRBJ1-1. TRBV21-1 is given as a pseudogene. The CDR3 covers 14 residues. The CDR3 region is CASSRADGNTEAFF.

The chain carries TRBV18 and TRBJ1-2. This CDR3 has 14 amino acids. Looked up from germline, CDR1 is KGHSH and CDR2 is LQKENI. CDR3 loop: CASSPPVRDHGYTF.

Considering frequency, this clonotype is large. This chain uses TRBV5-1 with TRBJ1-1. CDR3 length equals 15 residues. CDR1 and CDR2 (germline): SGHRS, YFSETQ. CDR3 in amino acids: CASSSWEAGGTEAFF.

Its frequency marks this clonotype as medium-sized (0.01 to 0.1%). J is TRBJ2-5 and V is TRBV2; TCRdb returns TRBD2, unconfirmable since there is no DNA. Germline V gene data show CDR1 as SNHLY and CDR2 as FYNNEI. The CDR3 has 15 amino acids. CDR3 in amino acids: CAISTSGGVLGTQYF.

Frequency places this clonotype as medium-sized. The chain combines TRBV5-1 with TRBJ1-2; the TRBD1 assignment by TCRdb is unverifiable without DNA. Germline lookup yields CDR1 SGHRS and CDR2 YFSETQ. The CDR3 loop spans 14 amino acids. CDR3 region: CASSPDRGSYGYTF. Supplemented by reference TRBV5-1 and TRBJ1-2, the full variable domain reads KAGVTQTPRYLIKTRGQQVTLSCSPISGHRSVSWYQQTPGQGLQFLFEYFSETQRNKGNFPGRFSGRQFSNSRSEMNVSTLELGDSALYLCASSPDRGSYGYTFGSGTRLTVV.

This clonotype is identified as medium-sized from frequency. V and J are TRBV2 and TRBJ1-2. The V gene's germline CDR1 is SNHLY and CDR2 FYNNEI. This CDR3 has 12 residues. This CDR3 is CASSQRPYGYTF.

This clonotype counts as medium-sized (0.01 to 0.1%) by frequency. CDR3: CAISQPGQGPPGPQHF. The rearrangement links TRBV10-3 to TRBJ1-5; checking the TCRdb D call of TRBD1 is not possible without DNA. The CDR3 totals 16 residues. Germline V CDR1 and CDR2: ENHRY, SYGVKD.

The rearrangement joins TRBV10-2 to TRBJ1-1; TCRdb reports TRBD1, a call that lacks DNA to check it against. CDR1 is WSHSY, CDR2 SAAADI, per germline. The CDR3 is made up of 14 amino acids. CDR3 protein: CASSESTGGTEAFF.

This clonotype is called medium-sized based on its frequency. The V call is TRBV7-2, the J call TRBJ1-2; lacking DNA, the TRBD1 call made by TCRdb goes unchecked. From germline, CDR1 is SGHTA and CDR2 FQGNSA. The CDR3 length is 13 residues. CDR3 amino acids: CASSFRTGEGYTF.

This clonotype registers medium-sized (0.01 to 0.1%) by frequency. V usage is TRBV6-1 and J usage is TRBJ2-1; TCRdb's D call, TRBD1, is unchecked because there is no DNA. Per germline, CDR1 MNHNS and CDR2 SASEGT. The CDR3 length is 16 residues. The CDR3 loop reads CASSHQGAVGYNEQFF.

According to its frequency, this clonotype is medium-sized. The chain links TRBV7-2 to TRBJ1-4; the TCRdb call, TRBD1, lacks DNA for checking. Germline V gene lookup returns CDR1 SGHTA and CDR2 FQGNSA. CDR3 length: 15 amino acids. The CDR3 sequence: CASSPDRGRKEKLFF.

By frequency, this clonotype registers large (0.1 to 1%). The chain is built from TRBV7-9 and TRBJ2-3; TCRdb indicates TRBD1, and absent DNA this call remains unverified. Germline CDR1 and CDR2: SEHNR and FQNEAQ (reference sequence). The CDR3 has 16 amino acids. The CDR3 spells CASSSDRDRATDTQYF. The full variable domain, with the rest looked up from reference TRBV7-9 and TRBJ2-3, is DTGVSQNPRHKITKRGQNVTFRCDPISEHNRLYWYRQTLGQGPEFLTYFQNEAQLEKSRLLSDRFSAERPKGSFSTLEIQRTEQGDSAMYLCASSSDRDRATDTQYFGPGTRLTVL.

By frequency, this clonotype is medium-sized. The chain joins TRBV27 to TRBJ1-2; TCRdb returns TRBD1, unconfirmable since there is no DNA. In germline, CDR1 is MNHEY, CDR2 SMNVEV (reference sequence). The CDR3 is 17 amino acids. CDR3 region: CASSPSGASGPSYGYTF.

This clonotype counts as large by frequency. The rearrangement uses TRBV6-5 and TRBJ1-3; absent DNA, TCRdb's TRBD1 call cannot be checked. CDR1 and CDR2 (germline): MNHEY, SVGAGI. CDR3 size: 16 residues. This CDR3 reads CASSYSVGGVGNTIYF.

In terms of frequency, this clonotype is large. The J gene is TRBJ1-1, the V gene TRBV12-3 or TRBV12-4; the D call from TCRdb, TRBD1, cannot be confirmed without DNA. The CDR3 consists of 13 residues. This CDR3 is CASSFTGGTEAFF.

The chain joins TRBV20-1 to TRBJ2-5; TCRdb names TRBD1, which stays unverified in the absence of DNA. CDR1 is DFQATT and CDR2 is SNEGSKA in the germline V gene (reference sequence). The CDR3 length is 17 residues. The CDR3 protein is CSAIDYTGGTVQETQYF.

This clonotype counts as medium-sized by frequency. The V call is TRBV20-1, the J call TRBJ2-1; TCRdb calls TRBD1, which cannot be checked without DNA. The CDR3 length is 14 residues. Germline lookup yields CDR1 DFQATT and CDR2 SNEGSKA (reference sequence). The CDR3 loop is CSAPGGMSYNEQFF.